A single sample is the source of the 7 T cell receptor beta chains below, sequenced in a study of shared clonotypes between healthy human individuals. TCRdb's table, derived via immunoSEQ multiplex PCR, lists solely in-frame clones and lacks some. The sample has under 2,000,000 clones, approximately 95% seen once. CD45RO-negative CD8 cells positively selected for CCR7 made up the naive population, which excluded terminally differentiated effector memory CD45RA+ cells. Sequencing was done on a sample of naive CD8+ T cells sorted from blood. Receptors were obtained from a man between 18 and 29 years old in good health.

V usage is TRBV11-2 and J usage is TRBJ1-4; D is possibly TRBD1 (5 bases). The germline gives CDR1 SGHAT, CDR2 FQNNGV. V lost 6 bases and J lost 7, with 18 bases in between. This CDR3 is 15 amino acids long. In DNA, the CDR3 is TGTGCCAGCAGGGGGACTGGGATCGAGTTTGAAAAACTGTTTTTT. It is translated as CASRGTGIEFEKLFF.

In this sample, this clone turned up once. This chain connects TRBV4-1 to TRBJ1-1, with a weak D call TRBD1 (6 bases). The V end lost 5 bases, the J end lost 3 bases, and 13 bases lay between the germline ends. CDR3 size: 14 residues. Germline V gene lookup returns CDR1 MGHRA and CDR2 YSYEKL. CDR3 DNA: TGCGCCAGCAGCTCTACCACAGGGTACACTGAAGCTTTCTTT. Protein sequence: CASSSTTGYTEAFF.

The chain has TRBV30 and TRBJ2-5, with D maybe TRBD1 (6 bases). This CDR3 is built from 12 residues. From germline, CDR1 is GTSNPN and CDR2 SVGIG (reference sequence). The germline V and J ends were trimmed by 2 bases and 7 bases, with 11 bases remaining between them. The CDR3 bases are TGTGCCTGGAGTCCAGGGGAGACGACCCAGTACTTC. Protein sequence: CAWSPGETTQYF.

This chain links TRBV5-1 with TRBJ1-1, with D perhaps matching TRBD1 (5 bases). CDR1 is SGHRS, CDR2 YFSETQ, per germline. V lost 4 bases to trimming and J lost 2 bases, with 21 bases between them. This CDR3 has 17 residues. The CDR3 sequence is CASSPGYIDSSNTEAFF. CDR3 coding DNA: TGCGCCAGCAGCCCAGGGTACATAGACAGCTCCAACACTGAAGCTTTCTTT. The full variable domain, its missing parts supplied by reference TRBV5-1 and TRBJ1-1, is KAGVTQTPRYLIKTRGQQVTLSCSPISGHRSVSWYQQTPGQGLQFLFEYFSETQRNKGNFPGRFSGRQFSNSRSEMNVSTLELGDSALYLCASSPGYIDSSNTEAFFGQGTRLTVV.

This chain joins TRBV7-9 and TRBJ2-7, with unresolved D. CDR1 and CDR2 from the germline V gene are SEHNR and FQNEAQ (reference sequence). V lost 5 bases to trimming and J lost 5 bases, with 13 bases between them. This CDR3 has 13 amino acids. The DNA for the CDR3 is TGTGCCAGCAGCCCTCCTGAATTCCACGAGCAGTACTTC. It yields the protein CASSPPEFHEQYF.

The V and J genes are TRBV28 and TRBJ1-1, with D perhaps matching TRBD1 (5 bases). The CDR3 runs 13 residues. Germline CDR1 reads MDHEN; CDR2 reads SYDVKM. Trimming pared 4 bases from V and 3 bases from J, leaving 9 bases between. CDR3 in DNA: TGTGCCAGCAGTTCGACAGTGGACACTGAAGCTTTCTTT. It translates to CASSSTVDTEAFF.

This sequence joins TRBV4-3 and TRBJ2-1; 13 bases line up with TRBD2. CDR3 size: 16 residues. Germline assignment: CDR1 LGHNA and CDR2 YSLEER. The V gene end was trimmed by 4 bases and the J gene end by 7 bases; junction bases not matched to a gene: 7. The CDR3 sequence is CASSRRLAGGSNEQFF. For the CDR3, the DNA is TGCGCCAGCAGCCGCCGACTAGCGGGAGGAAGTAATGAGCAGTTCTTC.